The clone carrying this TCR beta chain was detected only a few times. The target antigen is unknown. The ends were cut back, 7 bases at V and 3 bases at J, with 15 bases in the middle. This CDR3 is built from 14 residues. These data belong to a study of identical twins. Findings and caveats of the study: It was out-of-frame TCR alpha sharing in monozygotic twins that models underestimated. Zero-insertion results could be subject to partial confounding by invariant MAIT and iNKT cells.

TCRdb re-analysed the 5' RACE reads in MiXCR, keeping a single row per CDR3 protein. The table shows 420,000 or so distinct CDR3 sequences, with 15% to 20% occurring only once. The receptor was derived from a man between 45 and 60 years old in good health. This chain links TRBV12-3 or TRBV12-4 with TRBJ1-2, with D tentatively TRBD1 (6 bases). Sequencing input: naive T cells sorted from blood. In DNA form, the CDR3 reads TGTGCCAGCACCCCGACGACAGGCCACTATGGCTACACCTTC. It is translated as CASTPTTGHYGYTF.